The present T cell receptor beta chain was sequenced within a study of blood T cell repertoires in COVID-19. The method was immunoSEQ multiplex PCR; TCRdb's version includes in-frame clones alone and lacks a portion of them. The sample has some 320,000 clones, 90% seen once. Germline V gene data show CDR1 as MNHEY and CDR2 as SMNVEV (reference sequence). There are 17 residues in the CDR3. V shed 3 bases and J shed 6 bases, with 23 bases lying between them. The specimen was PBMCs or T cells enriched from blood (not recorded which). The receptor was isolated from a man in his sixties who had recovered from COVID-19. The chain combines TRBV27 with TRBJ1-1; no clear D. In DNA form, the CDR3 reads TGTGCCAGCAGTTTTGGGGTCGGCCGGGGTGAGGATGCTGAAGCTTTCTTT. It yields the protein CASSFGVGRGEDAEAFF.